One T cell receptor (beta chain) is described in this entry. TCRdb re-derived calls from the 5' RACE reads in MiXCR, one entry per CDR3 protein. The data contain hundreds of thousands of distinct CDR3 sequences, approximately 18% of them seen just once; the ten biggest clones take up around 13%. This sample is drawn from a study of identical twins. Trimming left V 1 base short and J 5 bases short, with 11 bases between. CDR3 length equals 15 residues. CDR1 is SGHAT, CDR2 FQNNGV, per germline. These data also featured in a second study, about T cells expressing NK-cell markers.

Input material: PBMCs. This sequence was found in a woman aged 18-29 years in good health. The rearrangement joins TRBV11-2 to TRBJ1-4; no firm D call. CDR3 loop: CASSLGGPLNEKLFF. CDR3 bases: TGTGCCAGCAGCTTAGGCGGGCCTTTAAATGAAAAACTGTTTTTT.